This T cell receptor (beta chain) was retrieved from a study of blood T cell repertoires in COVID-19. Turning to the study itself: Nucleic acid was either cDNA or gDNA, and it came from T cells, B-cell-depleted T cells, or PBMCs.

After removal of 6 bases from V and 6 bases from J, the junction contained 4 bases not matched to a gene. The CDR3 has 14 residues. From germline, CDR1 is MNHEY and CDR2 SVGAGI. Measured with immunoSEQ multiplex PCR; TCRdb has only the in-frame clones, and not every one. Of roughly 130,000 clones listed, roughly 84% are singletons. The sample was peripheral blood. The sequence came from a young woman who had recovered from COVID-19. This chain links TRBV6-5 with TRBJ1-4; 10 nucleotides agree with TRBD1. CDR3 amino acids: CASRPGTGDEKLFF. The CDR3, as DNA: TGTGCCAGCAGACCCGGGACAGGGGATGAAAAACTGTTTTTT.